The 15 T cell receptor beta chains below come from one sample, sequenced in a study of blood T cell repertoires in COVID-19. Here immunoSEQ multiplex PCR was the method, and the copy in TCRdb shows in-frame clones only, minus some. The sample holds some 180,000 clones, approximately 83% seen once. The specimen sequenced was peripheral blood. Source of these receptors: a woman aged 40 to 49 with COVID-19, enrolled during active disease.

This clone is a singleton in its sample. The chain employs TRBV6-1 and TRBJ1-6; D gene ambiguous. This CDR3 has 15 residues. The germline V gene encodes CDR1 MNHNS and CDR2 SASEGT. V lost 4 bases and J 2 bases, leaving 9 bases between the germline ends. The CDR3 DNA is TGTGCCAGCAGTGCAGCCCGCGCCTATAATTCACCCCTCCACTTT. Amino acid sequence: CASSAARAYNSPLHF.

The chain recombines TRBV10-2 with TRBJ2-3; TRBD2 is a possible D gene (6 bases). Germline lookup yields CDR1 WSHSY and CDR2 SAAADI. V dropped 6 bases and J dropped 1 base, with 8 bases sitting between them. The CDR3 is 13 residues long. The CDR3 bases are TGCGCCAGCAGGGTAGCGGGCACAGATACGCAGTATTTT. It translates to CASRVAGTDTQYF.

This clone appeared a few times. This chain joins TRBV4-2 and TRBJ2-7, with 12 bases lining up with TRBD2. J gave up 1 base and V 3 bases, and 7 bases lay outside the gene matches. The CDR3 extends over 17 amino acids. Germline CDR1 and CDR2: LGHNA and YNFKEQ. Here the CDR3 reads CASSHAKTSGSSYEQYF. The CDR3 DNA reads as TGTGCCAGCAGCCATGCCAAGACTAGCGGGAGTTCCTACGAGCAGTACTTC.

CDR3 DNA sequence: TGTGCCAGCAGTTACTCAAGGCCCCATGAAGGAGATGGCTACACCTTC. Translated, it gives CASSYSRPHEGDGYTF. The rearrangement links TRBV6-6 to TRBJ1-2; no clear D. CDR3 size: 16 residues. The germline V and J ends were trimmed by 0 bases and 6 bases, with 17 bases remaining between them. The germline gives CDR1 MNHNY, CDR2 SVGAGI (reference sequence).

The rearrangement joins TRBV14 to TRBJ1-5, with D unclear. V dropped 0 bases and J dropped 1 base, with 13 bases sitting between them. The CDR3 contains 17 residues. Germline values: CDR1 SGHDN, CDR2 FVKESK. In DNA, the CDR3 is TGTGCCAGCAGCCAAGAGTCATCGGGGTTCAGCAATCAGCCCCAGCATTTT. Amino acids: CASSQESSGFSNQPQHF.

This clone was counted a single time. V usage is TRBV10-2 and J usage is TRBJ2-7; D is undetermined. Trimming shortened V by 6 bases and J by 2 bases, and 8 bases separated the two germline ends. CDR1 and CDR2 (germline): WSHSY, SAAADI. The CDR3 consists of 12 residues. CDR3 in amino acids: CASRSLTYEQYF. CDR3 in DNA: TGCGCCAGCAGGAGCCTAACCTACGAGCAGTACTTC.

This clone was observed a handful of times. The genes are TRBV6-2 or TRBV6-3 and TRBJ2-7, with TRBD2 identical over 9 bases. J lost 2 bases, V lost 4 bases, and 9 bases had no gene match. The length of the CDR3 is 16 residues. Germline lookup yields CDR1 MNHEY and CDR2 SVGEGT. The CDR3 DNA follows: TGTGCCAGCAGTTCCGGGCGGACTAGCGCGACCTACGAGCAGTACTTC. Protein: CASSSGRTSATYEQYF.

The V call is TRBV6-1, the J call TRBJ1-4; D gene uncertain. Germline CDR1 reads MNHNS; CDR2 reads SASEGT. The CDR3 runs to 17 residues. Between the trimmed V and J ends, which lost 0 bases and 2 bases, there was a span of 13 bases. The CDR3, as DNA: TGTGCCAGCAGTGAAGCGCTTCGGGGAAAGACTAATGAAAAACTGTTTTTT. Translated: CASSEALRGKTNEKLFF.

The rearrangement links TRBV15 to TRBJ2-7, with D uncertain. The V end lost 0 bases, the J end lost 5 bases, and 11 bases lay between the germline ends. CDR3 length: 14 residues. Per germline, CDR1 LNHNV and CDR2 YYDKDF (reference sequence). The CDR3 sequence is CATSREARTNEQYF. CDR3 nucleotides: TGTGCCACCAGCAGAGAGGCTAGAACTAACGAGCAGTACTTC. Combining the CDR3 with reference TRBV15 and TRBJ2-7 gives the whole variable domain DAMVIQNPRYQVTQFGKPVTLSCSQTLNHNVMYWYQQKSSQAPKLLFHYYDKDFNNEADTPDNFQSRRPNTSFCFLDIRSPGLGDTAMYLCATSREARTNEQYFGPGTRLTVT.

The gene calls are TRBV4-2 and TRBJ2-7; 9 nucleotides agree with TRBD2. The junction had 11 bases not matched to a gene; V was cut back by 1 base and J by 10 bases. CDR3 length equals 15 residues. CDR1 and CDR2 from the germline V gene are LGHNA and YNFKEQ. The CDR3 sequence: CASSQGGELAGEQYF. Written as DNA, the CDR3 is TGTGCCAGCAGCCAAGGGGGAGAACTAGCGGGTGAACAGTACTTC.

The rearrangement joins TRBV19 to TRBJ2-2, with D maybe TRBD2 (5 bases). The CDR3 consists of 12 residues. CDR1 and CDR2 (germline): LNHDA, SQIVND (reference sequence). The germline V and J ends were trimmed by 8 bases and 4 bases, with 8 bases remaining between them. The CDR3: CASVRATGELFF. The CDR3 DNA follows: TGTGCCAGTGTGAGGGCCACCGGGGAGCTGTTTTTT.

J is TRBJ1-2 and V is TRBV28; possibly TRBD1 for D (6 bases). CDR3 length: 15 amino acids. In germline, CDR1 is MDHEN, CDR2 SYDVKM. Trimming took 6 bases from V and 0 from J, leaving 14 bases between them. CDR3 sequence reads: CASRTGTPTNYGYTF. CDR3 DNA sequence: TGTGCCAGCAGAACCGGGACACCAACTAACTATGGCTACACCTTC.

The DNA of the CDR3 is TGTGCCAGCAGTCGACAGGGAGACGGCACTGAAGCTTTCTTT. Amino acids: CASSRQGDGTEAFF. V usage is TRBV6-4 and J usage is TRBJ1-1; 7 nucleotides line up with TRBD1. Germline V gives CDR1 MRHNA, CDR2 SNTAGT. The V segment lost 5 bases and the J segment 4 bases; nucleotides outside the gene matches: 7. CDR3 size: 14 residues.

The V and J genes are TRBV24-1 and TRBJ2-1, with a tentative D call TRBD2 (5 bases). V lost 6 bases, J lost 8 bases, and 7 bases lay in between. The CDR3 runs to 11 residues. Germline assignment: CDR1 KGHDR and CDR2 SFDVKD. The CDR3 here is CATSRADEQFF. The DNA for the CDR3 is TGTGCCACCAGTCGAGCGGATGAGCAGTTCTTC.

Only a few counts were recorded for this clone. The rearrangement links TRBV18 to TRBJ2-7; D not certain. V was trimmed by 8 bases and J by 3 bases, leaving 14 bases between them. The CDR3 is 13 amino acids. Germline V lookup: CDR1 KGHSH, CDR2 LQKENI. The CDR3 nucleotides are TGTGCCAGCACCGGTGGCAGGAACTACGAGCAGTACTTC. It translates to CASTGGRNYEQYF.